A selection of T cell receptor beta chains follows, all from one sample in a study of cytomegalovirus exposure and HLA in healthy donors. Assay used: immunoSEQ multiplex PCR; TCRdb lists only in-frame clones, some missing. This sample carries about 130,000 clones, 66% of them seen once, and the ten largest clones take roughly 1.7%. Input material: PBMCs. Receptor source: a human donor in good health. Both conserved end residues are trimmed from each CDR3. Clone size is stated in some rows and not others, as once, few, many or a class when expanded.

V	size	J	CDR3
TRBV5-8	-	TRBJ1-2	ASSSGQDNYGYT
TRBV2	few	TRBJ1-5	ASSRDRDQPQH
TRBV19	-	TRBJ2-7	ASGQGASYEQY
TRBV14	-	TRBJ2-7	ASSVVDRDYEQY
TRBV7-9	-	TRBJ2-7	ASSLGRVASGEQY
TRBV5-8	-	TRBJ2-3	ASSPFGGTRTDTQY
TRBV7-9	-	TRBJ2-1	ASSLPHEDNEQF
TRBV7-2	-	TRBJ1-4	ASSPDRAGEKLF
TRBV11-3	-	TRBJ2-2	ASSLGDRFLHTGELF
TRBV5-1	-	TRBJ2-1	ASSPSSGAYNEQF
TRBV19	few	TRBJ2-2	ASKGLAGNTGELF
TRBV7-9	-	TRBJ2-7	ASSLARGQIGIYEQY
TRBV28	once	TRBJ2-1	ASSQRQGARNEQF
TRBV5-1	-	TRBJ2-5	ASTSGGGETQY
TRBV20-1	-	TRBJ1-1	SQNSNTEAF
TRBV19	-	TRBJ2-5	ASSIGLKLETQY
TRBV7-9	few	TRBJ2-3	ASSSIGSSTDTQY
TRBV27	-	TRBJ2-7	ASSLNLYEQY
TRBV7-6	-	TRBJ1-3	ASSPRGLSGNAIY
TRBV4-3	-	TRBJ1-1	ASSPGKQGPLNTEAF
TRBV7-2	-	TRBJ2-3	ASSLAGLAGGGDTQY